Given below is one T cell receptor (beta chain) in context. The data belong to a study of OX40 agonist ivuxolimab in advanced cancers. Germline-derived CDR1 and CDR2 are SGHTA and FQGNSA. CDR3 length: 13 amino acids. Between the trimmed V and J ends, which lost 5 bases and 2 bases, there was a span of 10 bases. Here immunoSEQ multiplex PCR was the method, and the copy in TCRdb shows in-frame clones only, minus some. The sample shows more than 65,000 clones, 85% of them seen only once. The V gene is TRBV7-2, the J gene TRBJ2-7; D possibly corresponds to TRBD1 (5 bases). The receptor was isolated from an adult with an advanced solid tumor such as melanoma, head and neck, liver or kidney cancer. The sample here was CD4+ or CD8+ T cells sorted from blood, taken in a trial of the OX40 agonist ivuxolimab. For the CDR3, the DNA is TGTGCCAGCAGCCCCGACAGTACCTACGAGCAGTACTTC. It codes for CASSPDSTYEQYF.